This TCR beta chain was captured in a study of T cell responses to AZD1222 COVID-19 vaccine. Here immunoSEQ multiplex PCR was the method, and the copy in TCRdb shows in-frame clones only, minus some. The sample lists around 150,000 clones, just over 90% seen once, with 1.3% in the top ten. Concerning this clone: Its antigen is still unknown.

Whole-study results and caveats: Repertoires were obtained only post-peak T cell response. Donors in the cohort were predominantly white British and more often female, and clonal diversity was possibly underestimated. Unmutated variant regions are reportedly targeted by nearly half of spike-specific TCRs.

This sequence originates from an adult who received the AZD1222 COVID-19 vaccine. Specimen: peripheral blood, collected 28 days after the second AZD1222 dose.

The CDR3 DNA sequence: TGTGCCAGCAGACCCCCCGGACAGGGGAATGAAAAACTGTTTTTT. It specifies CASRPPGQGNEKLFF. V usage is TRBV7-9 and J usage is TRBJ1-4, with 9 bases identical to TRBD1. The ends lost 6 bases at V and 5 bases at J; junction bases unmatched: 7. Per germline, CDR1 SEHNR and CDR2 FQNEAQ (reference sequence). The CDR3 contains 15 residues.